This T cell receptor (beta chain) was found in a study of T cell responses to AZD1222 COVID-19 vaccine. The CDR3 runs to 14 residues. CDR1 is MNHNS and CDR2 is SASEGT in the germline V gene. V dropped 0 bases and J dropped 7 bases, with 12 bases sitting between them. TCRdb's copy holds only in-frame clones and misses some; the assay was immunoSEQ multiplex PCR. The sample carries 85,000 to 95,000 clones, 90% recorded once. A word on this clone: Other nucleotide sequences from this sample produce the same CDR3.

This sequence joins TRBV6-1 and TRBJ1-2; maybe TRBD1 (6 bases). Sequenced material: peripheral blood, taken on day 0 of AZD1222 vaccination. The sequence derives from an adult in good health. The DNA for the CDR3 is TGTGCCAGCAGTGAAGCGGGGGCAGGGACTGGCTACACCTTC. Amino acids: CASSEAGAGTGYTF.